The 4 T cell receptor beta chains reported below all come from one sample, sequenced in a study of CD8 T cells in ankylosing spondylitis. MiXCR was run by TCRdb on the 5' RACE reads, yielding one entry per CDR3 protein. Among around 130,000 distinct CDR3 sequences listed, about a tenth were seen once. Material: blood, either unsorted or a sorted T cell fraction (not recorded which). The receptor set was obtained from a male donor with ankylosing spondylitis or in good health (not recorded which).

Comment on this clonotype: One end of the junction varies from germline; a read error may be responsible. The V and J genes are TRBV20-1 and TRBJ1-6; D call uncertain. This CDR3 has 16 residues. Germline V CDR1 and CDR2: DFQATT, SNEGSKA (reference sequence). This chain's CDR3 is CCARDLEVGSELALHF. The CDR3, as DNA: TGCTGTGCTAGAGATCTCGAGGTGGGGTCGGAATTGGCCCTCCACTTT.

This clonotype came up a few times. This chain uses TRBV20-1 with TRBJ1-2; TRBD1 matches at 7 bases. The germline V gene encodes CDR1 DFQATT and CDR2 SNEGSKA (reference sequence). The trim removed 3 bases at V and 4 bases at J, leaving 8 bases unmatched. The CDR3 has 14 amino acids. Here the CDR3 DNA reads TGCAGTGCTAGTTGGGACAGAGGGCTCTATGGCTACACCTTC. Translated: CSASWDRGLYGYTF.

This clonotype was found many times. The V call is TRBV19, the J call TRBJ2-6; D unresolved. The V gene lost 4 bases and the J gene lost 0 bases, with 7 bases spanning the gap. This CDR3 has 15 residues. The germline CDR1 and CDR2 sequences are LNHDA and SQIVND (reference sequence). In DNA, the CDR3 is TGTGCCAGTAGTAACAGCCCCTCTGGGGCCAACGTCCTGACTTTC. Protein product: CASSNSPSGANVLTF. Looking up the rest from reference TRBV19 and TRBJ2-6 gives the full variable domain: DGGITQSPKYLFRKEGQNVTLSCEQNLNHDAMYWYRQDPGQGLRLIYYSQIVNDFQKGDIAEGYSVSREKKESFPLTVTSAQKNPTAFYLCASSNSPSGANVLTFGAGSRLTVL.

The chain is built from TRBV28 and TRBJ2-6; D not resolved. The germline V and J ends were trimmed by 3 bases and 0 bases, with 9 bases remaining between them. The CDR3 contains 16 residues. CDR1 and CDR2 (germline): MDHEN, SYDVKM. The CDR3 loop is CASSFYRSSGANVLTF. The CDR3 nucleotides are TGTGCCAGCAGTTTTTATCGCAGCTCTGGGGCCAACGTCCTGACTTTC.